This section outlines one T cell receptor (beta chain) sequence together with its context. Its antigen remains unknown. The data stem from a study of prognosis after radiotherapy for stage I lung cancer. General study points: Tumor-specific status of the expanded TCR clones was not determined in the analysis.

The CDR3 loop spans 13 amino acids. Trimming took off 8 bases at V and 3 bases at J, with 11 bases between the two ends. CDR1 and CDR2 (germline): SEHNR, FQNEAQ (reference sequence). The study amplified the TCR beta CDR3 region from genomic DNA. This amplification was carried out by two rounds of multiplex PCR. With primers specific to each TRBV and TRBJ gene, the first-round PCR was performed. TCRdb reanalysed the multiplex PCR reads using MiXCR and keeps one entry per CDR3 protein. Among approximately 51,000 distinct CDR3 sequences listed, roughly 36% were seen once. The V call is TRBV7-9, the J call TRBJ2-4; either TRBD1 or TRBD2 may supply D (5 bases each). The sample was PBMCs, taken before or after stereotactic body radiation therapy (not recorded which). The receptor was isolated from a donor aged 50 or older with non-small cell lung cancer. The CDR3 protein is CASGGFGKNIQYF. The CDR3 DNA reads TGTGCCAGCGGGGGTTTCGGCAAAAACATTCAGTACTTC.